This T cell receptor beta chain came from a study of radiation and T cells in renal cell carcinoma. General study results and limits: Top tumor clonotypes rose in blood 2 weeks post-radiation, then contracted. Baseline intratumoral clonotype presence is unknown without pretreatment biopsies.

Notes on this clone: Its antigen is undetermined.

Profiling relied on immunoSEQ multiplex PCR, and the TCRdb table lists in-frame clones only, not all of them. The sample carries around 80,000 clones, about four fifths recorded once. Germline V gene data show CDR1 as LGHNA and CDR2 as YSLEER. The CDR3 extends over 17 amino acids. Trimming cost V 2 bases and J 6 bases; bases outside gene matches: 10. Time point specified: blood 2 weeks post-SBRT. Treatment meaning: 15 Gy SBRT to primary tumor, nephrectomy 4 weeks later. Radiation-treated patients gave blood at baseline, week 2 and week 4. The patient's renal cell carcinoma had clear cell pathology. This clonotype originated in a man between 60 and 75 years old with renal cell carcinoma. This chain connects TRBV4-3 to TRBJ2-2; 9 bases align to TRBD1. Sequenced here: blood, sampled from a patient whose treatment included radiotherapy and nephrectomy. CDR3 region: CASSQFTNRGPPGELFF. CDR3 nucleotide sequence: TGCGCCAGCAGCCAATTCACGAACAGGGGGCCTCCCGGGGAGCTGTTTTTT.